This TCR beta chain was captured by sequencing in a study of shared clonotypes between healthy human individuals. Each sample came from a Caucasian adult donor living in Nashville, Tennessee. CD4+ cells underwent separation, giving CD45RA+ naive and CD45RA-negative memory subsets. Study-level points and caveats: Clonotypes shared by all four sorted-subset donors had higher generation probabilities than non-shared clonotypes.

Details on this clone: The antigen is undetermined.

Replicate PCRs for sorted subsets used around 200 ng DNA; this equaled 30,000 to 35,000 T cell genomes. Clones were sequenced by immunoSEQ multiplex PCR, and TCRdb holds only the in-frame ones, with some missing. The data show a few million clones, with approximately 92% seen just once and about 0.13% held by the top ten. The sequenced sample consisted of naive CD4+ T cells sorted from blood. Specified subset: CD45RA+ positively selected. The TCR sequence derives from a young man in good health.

The CDR3 DNA is TGTGCCAGCAGTTTTGGGGGGCTGTACACCGGGGAGCTGTTTTTT. It translates to CASSFGGLYTGELFF. The J gene is TRBJ2-2, the V gene TRBV28; the D call may be TRBD1 or TRBD2 (6 bases each). Germline lookup yields CDR1 MDHEN and CDR2 SYDVKM. This CDR3 spans 15 amino acids. V shed 3 bases and J shed 3 bases, with 11 bases lying between them.